This T cell receptor (beta chain) originates from a study of neurological immune-mediated disorders. Healthy controls consisted of blood bank volunteers in Maryland, USA. TCRdb reprocessed the 5' RACE reads with MiXCR, giving one entry per CDR3 protein. The sample has 75,000 to 95,000 distinct CDR3 sequences, over 15% seen once; the top ten hold just over 15%. This clonotype was counted many times. In germline, CDR1 is SGHRS, CDR2 YFSETQ. The CDR3 loop spans 14 amino acids. V was cut by 2 bases and J by 7 bases, with 12 bases left in between. V and J are TRBV5-1 and TRBJ1-4, with D possibly being TRBD1 (6 bases). The TCR comes from a woman aged 40-49 years in good health. The material sequenced was PBMCs. The CDR3, as DNA: TGCGCCAGCAGCTTAAAGGGGGAAGGTGAAAAACTGTTTTTT. It translates to CASSLKGEGEKLFF.